This record concerns one TCR beta chain sequence. Participants spanned ages 18 to 89 years and resided in roughly 22 US areas. Cohort assignment relied on participant-reported clinical history. Authors' data handling: Amplification from reference gene primers served as the basis for estimated nucleated cell counts. Sequencing was performed with immunoSEQ multiplex PCR; in TCRdb, only in-frame clones are kept and a portion is missing. Clonal size and the V and J genes are those of that table, whereas D and trimming came from the DNA. Here the sample spans approximately 280,000 clones, roughly 90% being singletons. This record comes from a study of blood T cell repertoires in COVID-19. Study as a whole: The origin of the acute and convalescent COVID-19 samples was the United States, Italy and Spain.

CDR1 is SGHNT and CDR2 is YENEEA in the germline V gene. This CDR3 has 13 residues. Trimming removed 4 bases at V and 4 bases at J, with 10 bases between. The sample taken for sequencing was PBMCs or T cells enriched from blood (not recorded which). The chain links TRBV11-3 to TRBJ2-5; tentative D call: TRBD1 (6 bases). The clonotype originates from a woman aged 18 to 35 with acute COVID-19. CDR3 in amino acids: CASSSGVRETQYF. For the CDR3, the DNA is TGTGCCAGCAGCTCAGGGGTCCGAGAGACCCAGTACTTC.